This TCR beta chain emerged from a study of blood T cell repertoires in COVID-19. Study as a whole: Material from acute and convalescent COVID-19 was sourced from the United States, Italy and Spain.

As processed by the authors: Amplification from reference gene primers served as the basis for estimated nucleated cell counts. TCRdb's copy holds only in-frame clones and misses some; the assay was immunoSEQ multiplex PCR. That table supplies the V and J calls and clone size; D and trimming were determined from the DNA. In the table there are roughly 500,000 clones, nearly 90% of which are singletons. The ends were cut back, 2 bases at V and 4 bases at J, with 6 bases in the middle. Germline CDR1 reads SGHTA; CDR2 reads FQGNSA. The CDR3 has 14 residues. Seattle patients were enrolled during active infection and followed longitudinally.

This clonotype was obtained from a man aged 18 to 30 with COVID-19, enrolled during active disease. J is TRBJ1-6 and V is TRBV7-2; no reliable D call. Sequenced sample: peripheral blood. The chain's CDR3 is CASSLPVYNSPLHF. The CDR3 DNA follows: TGTGCCAGCAGCTTACCCGTTTATAATTCACCCCTCCACTTT.